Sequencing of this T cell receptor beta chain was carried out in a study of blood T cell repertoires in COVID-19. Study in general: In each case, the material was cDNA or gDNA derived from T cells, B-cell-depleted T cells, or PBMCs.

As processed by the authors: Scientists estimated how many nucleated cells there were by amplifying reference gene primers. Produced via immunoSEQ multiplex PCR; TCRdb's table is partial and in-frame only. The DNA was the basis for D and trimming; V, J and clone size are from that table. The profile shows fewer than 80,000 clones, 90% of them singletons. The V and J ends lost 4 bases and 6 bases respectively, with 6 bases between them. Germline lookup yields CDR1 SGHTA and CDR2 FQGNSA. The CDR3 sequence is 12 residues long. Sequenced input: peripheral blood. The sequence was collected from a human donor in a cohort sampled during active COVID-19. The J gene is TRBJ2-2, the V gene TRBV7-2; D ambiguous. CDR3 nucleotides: TGTGCCAGCAGCTACTTCTCCGGGGAGCTGTTTTTT. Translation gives CASSYFSGELFF.